The entry below describes one T cell receptor beta chain. Germline V CDR1 and CDR2: SGHTA, FQGTGA. The CDR3 totals 15 residues. V shed 6 bases and J 6 bases; nucleotides not matched to a gene: 10. Semi-nested PCR with Nested Universal Primer A followed constant-region reverse priming of full-length variable regions. TCRdb re-called the 5' RACE reads with MiXCR, one entry per CDR3 protein. Seen here are about 8,900 distinct CDR3 sequences, about a quarter observed once, and the top ten hold 3.5% to 5%. This receptor was obtained from a female donor with breast cancer. Source material: naive CD4+ T cells sorted from a lymph node. Subset indicated: naive CD4+ T cells, CD4+CD45RA+CD25-. The chain is built from TRBV7-3 and TRBJ2-3; 9 bases are a match to TRBD2. This chain's CDR3 is CASSFSGSLLDTQYF. The CDR3 DNA reads TGTGCCAGCAGTTTTAGCGGGAGCTTATTGGATACGCAGTATTTT.